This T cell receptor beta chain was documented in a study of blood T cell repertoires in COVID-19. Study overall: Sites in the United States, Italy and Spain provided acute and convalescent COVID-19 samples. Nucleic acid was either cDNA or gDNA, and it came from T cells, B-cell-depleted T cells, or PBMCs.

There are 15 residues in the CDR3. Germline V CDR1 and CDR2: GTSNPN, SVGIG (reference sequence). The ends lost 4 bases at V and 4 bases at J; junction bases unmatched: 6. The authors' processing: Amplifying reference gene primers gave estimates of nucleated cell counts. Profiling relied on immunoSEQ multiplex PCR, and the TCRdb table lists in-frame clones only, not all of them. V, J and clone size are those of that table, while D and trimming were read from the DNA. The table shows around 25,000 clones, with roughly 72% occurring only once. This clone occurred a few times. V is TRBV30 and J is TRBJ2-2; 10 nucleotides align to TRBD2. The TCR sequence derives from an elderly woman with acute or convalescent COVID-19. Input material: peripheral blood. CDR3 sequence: CAWTWTSGGTGELFF. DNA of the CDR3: TGTGCCTGGACCTGGACTAGCGGTGGCACCGGGGAGCTGTTTTTT.